The 23 T cell receptor beta chains in this list originate from one sample, sequenced in a study of shared clonotypes between healthy human individuals. The repertoire was sequenced with immunoSEQ multiplex PCR; TCRdb's copy has only in-frame clones and lacks some. Among 950,000 to 1,200,000 clones listed, approximately 80% were seen once. Source material: memory CD4+ T cells from PBMCs. Documented subset: CD45RA-negative fraction. These receptors were collected from a young man in good health. Some clones in this sample may be carry-over from other donors' samples.

CDR3: CASSTGTVGSVAGANVLTF. The CDR3 DNA reads TGTGCCAGCAGCACTGGGACAGTGGGAAGTGTTGCTGGGGCCAACGTCCTGACTTTC. The chain joins TRBV7-9 to TRBJ2-6, with 7 positions matching TRBD1. The CDR3 runs to 19 residues. J lost 2 bases, V lost 5 bases, and 15 bases had no gene match. CDR1 and CDR2 from the germline V gene are SEHNR and FQNEAQ (reference sequence).

This clone was detected a few times. The chain carries TRBV28 and TRBJ2-2; 8 bases map to TRBD1. This CDR3 is built from 17 residues. Unmatched junction bases numbered 11, after V lost 3 bases and J lost 5 bases. CDR1 is MDHEN, CDR2 SYDVKM, per germline. CDR3 in amino acids: CASSFLGQGGKTGELFF. The DNA for the CDR3 is TGTGCCAGCAGTTTCCTAGGACAGGGCGGAAAAACCGGGGAGCTGTTTTTT. The full variable domain, with the rest looked up from reference TRBV28 and TRBJ2-2, is DVKVTQSSRYLVKRTGEKVFLECVQDMDHENMFWYRQDPGLGLRLIYFSYDVKMKEKGDIPEGYSVSREKKERFSLILESASTNQTSMYLCASSFLGQGGKTGELFFGEGSRLTVL.

Comments on this clone: Other DNA sequences in the sample encode the same CDR3. The V gene is TRBV5-1, the J gene TRBJ1-1; D is uncertain. The CDR3 spans 14 residues. From germline, CDR1 is SGHRS and CDR2 YFSETQ. Trimming shortened V by 0 bases and J by 4 bases, and 10 bases separated the two germline ends. CDR3 amino acids: CASSLVPGSTEAFF. The CDR3 DNA sequence: TGCGCCAGCAGCTTGGTACCGGGTAGCACTGAAGCTTTCTTT. The whole variable domain, filled in from reference TRBV5-1 and TRBJ1-1, reads KAGVTQTPRYLIKTRGQQVTLSCSPISGHRSVSWYQQTPGQGLQFLFEYFSETQRNKGNFPGRFSGRQFSNSRSEMNVSTLELGDSALYLCASSLVPGSTEAFFGQGTRLTVV.

The J gene is TRBJ1-1, the V gene TRBV7-8; D ambiguous. This CDR3 has 16 residues. The germline V gene encodes CDR1 SGHVS and CDR2 FQNEAQ. V lost 1 base, J lost 0 bases, and 12 bases lay in between. The CDR3: CASSLVGLLMNTEAFF. CDR3 bases: TGTGCCAGCAGCTTAGTCGGGCTCCTCATGAACACTGAAGCTTTCTTT.

The gene calls are TRBV5-1 and TRBJ1-5, with D unclear. The CDR3 extends over 14 amino acids. Germline loops: CDR1 SGHRS, CDR2 YFSETQ. V lost 0 bases, J lost 3 bases, and 7 bases lay in between. The CDR3 protein is CASSLGEINQPQHF. CDR3 coding DNA: TGCGCCAGCAGCTTGGGGGAGATCAATCAGCCCCAGCATTTT.

The CDR3 loop reads CASRTAGPGTQYF. The CDR3 bases are TGTGCCAGCAGAACTGCTGGTCCCGGGACCCAGTACTTC. The chain recombines TRBV6-1 with TRBJ2-5; D is unclear. Germline values: CDR1 MNHNS, CDR2 SASEGT. The CDR3 contains 13 residues. Between the trimmed V and J ends, which lost 6 bases and 7 bases, there was a span of 15 bases.

V gene TRBV4-1 combines with J gene TRBJ2-3; tentative D call: TRBD2 (6 bases). The V end was cut by 0 bases, the J end by 0 bases, with 13 bases between. CDR1 is MGHRA, CDR2 YSYEKL, per germline. This CDR3 region has 17 residues. The CDR3 nucleotides are TGCGCCAGCAGCCAAGAAGGGGCGGGGTCTAGCACAGATACGCAGTATTTT. Its protein product is CASSQEGAGSSTDTQYF.

The V and J genes are TRBV5-8 and TRBJ1-5; D not certain. The CDR3 is 14 amino acids. V was cut by 0 bases and J by 7 bases, with 11 bases left in between. CDR1 SGHTS and CDR2 YDEGEE come from the germline V gene. The CDR3 DNA sequence: TGTGCCAGCAGCTTGGAGGCCTTTGGACAGCCCCAGCATTTT. It encodes CASSLEAFGQPQHF. Full variable domain (missing parts from reference TRBV5-8 and TRBJ1-5): EAGVTQSPTHLIKTRGQQATLRCSPISGHTSVYWYQQALGLGLQFLLWYDEGEERNRGNFPPRFSGRQFPNYSSELNVNALELEDSALYLCASSLEAFGQPQHFGDGTRLSIL.

The chain couples TRBV5-4 to TRBJ1-4, with 7 bases aligning to TRBD1. The CDR3 length is 14 residues. In germline, CDR1 is SGHNT, CDR2 YYREEE (reference sequence). Trimming at V came to 4 bases and at J to 8 bases, leaving 8 bases not matched to a gene. The CDR3 DNA reads TGTGCCAGCAGCCACGACAGGGTACGGGAAAAACTGTTTTTT. Its translation is CASSHDRVREKLFF.

This chain connects TRBV7-9 to TRBJ2-1, with D tentatively TRBD2 (7 bases). Germline-derived CDR1 and CDR2 are SEHNR and FQNEAQ (reference sequence). V lost 5 bases to trimming and J lost 0 bases, with 23 bases between them. The CDR3 has 19 amino acids. CDR3 DNA: TGTGCCAGCAGCCAGAACCTAGGCGGGGGCCCTAGCTCCTACAATGAGCAGTTCTTC. Protein sequence: CASSQNLGGGPSSYNEQFF.

The genes are TRBV5-1 and TRBJ2-3; maybe TRBD2 (6 bases). Germline V gene data show CDR1 as SGHRS and CDR2 as YFSETQ. Trimming removed 2 bases from V and 4 bases from J, with 26 bases in between. This CDR3 has 19 amino acids. CDR3 in amino acids: CASSLAQGFGTGDPDTQYF. DNA of the CDR3: TGCGCCAGCAGCTTAGCTCAGGGCTTCGGGACTGGAGACCCAGATACGCAGTATTTT. Variable domain in full (rest from reference TRBV5-1 and TRBJ2-3): KAGVTQTPRYLIKTRGQQVTLSCSPISGHRSVSWYQQTPGQGLQFLFEYFSETQRNKGNFPGRFSGRQFSNSRSEMNVSTLELGDSALYLCASSLAQGFGTGDPDTQYFGPGTRLTVL.

The chain employs TRBV7-9 and TRBJ2-5, with D perhaps TRBD2 (6 bases). This CDR3 comprises 14 residues. Germline-derived CDR1 and CDR2 are SEHNR and FQNEAQ (reference sequence). V dropped 2 bases and J dropped 12 bases, with 19 bases sitting between them. The DNA for the CDR3 is TGTGCCAGCAGCTTACCGGGACTCATCTTGAGGGAGTACTTC. It yields the protein CASSLPGLILREYF.

Written as DNA, the CDR3 is TGTGCCAGCAGCGAACGGGGGGCTGAAGCTTTCTTT. This translates into CASSERGAEAFF. The genes are TRBV28 and TRBJ1-1, with a tentative D call TRBD1 (5 bases). The CDR3 consists of 12 residues. Between the trimmed V and J ends, which lost 6 bases and 6 bases, there was a span of 11 bases. CDR1 is MDHEN and CDR2 is SYDVKM in the germline V gene.

The chain uses TRBV9 and TRBJ2-3; 8 positions agree with TRBD2. CDR1 and CDR2 from the germline V gene are SGDLS and YYNGEE. The V gene end was trimmed by 5 bases and the J gene end by 2 bases; junction bases not matched to a gene: 7. The CDR3 sequence is 15 residues long. CDR3 loop: CASSPQGLVTDTQYF. CDR3 in DNA: TGTGCCAGCAGTCCTCAGGGACTAGTCACAGATACGCAGTATTTT.

The chain uses TRBV6-6 and TRBJ1-2, with D possibly being TRBD1 (6 bases). Germline lookup yields CDR1 MNHNY and CDR2 SVGAGI (reference sequence). Deletions cut 2 bases from V and 12 bases from J, with 19 bases between. CDR3 length: 14 amino acids. CDR3 protein: CASSYLGAGYGNTF. DNA for the CDR3: TGTGCCAGCAGTTACCTGGGGGCTGGGTACGGTAACACCTTC.

The chain links TRBV28 to TRBJ1-5, with D perhaps matching TRBD1 (5 bases). V lost 6 bases, J lost 4 bases, and 19 bases lay in between. Germline V gene lookup returns CDR1 MDHEN and CDR2 SYDVKM. The CDR3 has 16 residues. The CDR3 nucleotides are TGTGCCAGCAGATCTCGACCCCCCGGGGGGAATCAGCCCCAGCATTTT. Its protein is CASRSRPPGGNQPQHF.

This chain joins TRBV6-6 and TRBJ2-4; 10 positions agree with TRBD2. V shed 7 bases, J shed 8 bases, and the junction held 11 bases outside the gene matches. This CDR3 contains 15 residues. Per germline, CDR1 MNHNY and CDR2 SVGAGI (reference sequence). The CDR3 protein is CASKASGRAADIQYF. In nucleotides, the CDR3 is TGTGCCAGCAAGGCTAGCGGGAGAGCCGCGGACATTCAGTACTTC.

V usage is TRBV5-1 and J usage is TRBJ2-5; D possibly corresponds to TRBD2 (6 bases). V was trimmed by 5 bases and J by 5 bases, leaving 10 bases between them. Germline V gene sequence: CDR1 SGHRS, CDR2 YFSETQ. This CDR3 is 12 amino acids long. DNA of the CDR3: TGCGCCAGCAGGGGGGGAGAGGAGACCCAGTACTTC. It codes for CASRGGEETQYF.

The chain couples TRBV30 to TRBJ1-6; possible D gene TRBD1, 6 bases. The CDR3 runs to 14 residues. Between the trimmed V and J ends, which lost 3 bases and 10 bases, there was a span of 16 bases. CDR1 is GTSNPN, CDR2 SVGIG, per germline (reference sequence). CDR3 sequence reads: CAWSSGGYGSPLHF. The CDR3 DNA reads as TGTGCCTGGAGCTCTGGGGGCTACGGGTCACCCCTCCACTTT.

This sequence joins TRBV7-6 and TRBJ2-7; the match to TRBD1 covers 7 bases. With 3 bases clipped from V and 7 bases from J, the junction kept 9 bases outside the gene matches. The CDR3 totals 14 residues. The V gene's germline CDR1 is SGHVS and CDR2 FNYEAQ. The CDR3 sequence is CASSLGVPGGEQYF. CDR3 DNA sequence: TGTGCCAGCAGCTTGGGGGTTCCAGGGGGTGAGCAGTACTTC. The variable domain in full, with the rest retrieved from reference TRBV7-6 and TRBJ2-7, is GAGVSQSPRYKVTKRGQDVALRCDPISGHVSLYWYRQALGQGPEFLTYFNYEAQQDKSGLPNDRFSAERPEGSISTLTIQRTEQRDSAMYRCASSLGVPGGEQYFGPGTRLTVT.

This clone was observed a few times. The rearrangement links TRBV6-1 to TRBJ1-2; D possibly corresponds to TRBD1 (6 bases). CDR3 size: 13 residues. CDR1 and CDR2 (germline): MNHNS, SASEGT. Trimming left V 8 bases short and J 4 bases short, with 14 bases between. CDR3 sequence reads: CASPKTTGYGYTF. CDR3 coding DNA: TGTGCCAGCCCAAAAACGACAGGCTATGGCTACACCTTC.

This rearrangement joins TRBV5-1 to TRBJ1-2; no definite D call. Trimming shortened V by 0 bases and J by 5 bases, and 8 bases separated the two germline ends. This CDR3 comprises 13 residues. The germline gives CDR1 SGHRS, CDR2 YFSETQ. CDR3 amino acids: CASSLVGEYGYTF. In DNA, the CDR3 is TGCGCCAGCAGCTTGGTCGGAGAATATGGCTACACCTTC.

There are a few counts of this clone. The chain recombines TRBV18 with TRBJ1-1, with a weak D call TRBD1 (5 bases). Germline CDR1 is KGHSH and CDR2 is LQKENI. CDR3 length equals 14 residues. The V end lost 6 bases, the J end lost 2 bases, and 13 bases lay between the germline ends. The CDR3 is CASSPGHTNTEAFF. CDR3 nucleotide sequence: TGTGCCAGCTCGCCTGGACACACTAACACTGAAGCTTTCTTT.